This TCR beta chain was identified during a study of regulatory T cells in long-lasting Graves disease (dated by TCRdb to the early 2020s). Broadly, across the study: Patients with newly diagnosed Graves' disease had been on antithyroid drugs for under 3 months. TCR sequencing covered 13 persistent and around 20 newly diagnosed Graves' disease patients, about 35 samples in total. The study was conducted in China and was registered as a clinical trial. Persistent Graves' disease patients were compared with newly diagnosed Graves' disease patients by peripheral blood TCR sequencing and RNA sequencing.

Study-wide conclusions, independent of this receptor: Persistent patients shared more public clonotypes among themselves (2,741) than newly diagnosed patients did (about 970). Peripheral blood alone was examined, since thyroid tissue, which constituted the primary lesion, could not be accessed. Lower TCR Shannon entropy and fewer highly expanded clones were observed in persistent Graves' disease patients than in newly diagnosed patients, which suggested clonal expansion. Sequencing and analysis were restricted to the TCR beta chain. The authors noted that the small sample size was a limitation that may lower accuracy. Preferential use of TRBV28, TRBJ1-2 and TRBJ2-5 was observed in persistent disease, whereas TRBV20-1 and TRBJ2-1 were favored in newly diagnosed disease.

What this sample's time point label stands for: newly diagnosed GD, antithyroid drugs for less than 3 months. RNA was extracted from PBMCs in TRIzol for both TCR sequencing and RNA sequencing. Graves' disease was diagnosed according to American Thyroid Association guidelines. Patients were recruited from an endocrinology department in Xi'an, China. From each patient, 8 to 10 milliliters of peripheral blood was collected into an EDTA anticoagulant tube. PBMCs were isolated by Ficoll Paque Plus density gradient separation without further T cell sorting. An Agilent 2100 Bioanalyzer and agarose gel were used to check RNA quality, while a NanoDrop 2000 measured RNA concentration. The trim is 4 bases for V and 1 base for J, with a gap of 10 bases between the germline ends. The CDR3 sequence holds 14 residues, the cysteine and phenylalanine included. Just CDR3 DNA is preserved here, 42 bases in frame from base 1. CDR1 SNHLY and CDR2 FYNNEI were looked up in the germline V gene.

The library came from multiplex PCR. This sample was sequenced with an Illumina HiSeq 4000. TCR beta libraries were built with iRepertoire HTBI primers and Arm-PCR amplification of CDR3 regions. Before sequencing, the PCR products underwent gel purification. The study's processing was this. Gene usage analysis of CDR3 amino acid clonotypes relied on the roughly 60 TRBV and 14 TRBJ segments identified across samples. COPE and FqMerger were used to merge the filtered high-quality paired reads into contigs. Contigs were aligned with BLAST to IMGT TRBV, TRBD and TRBJ reference genes, and CDR3 was defined per IMGT. Highly expanded clones were defined as clonotypes with a frequency above 0.1%. Shannon entropy served as the measure of repertoire diversity, while the Gini coefficient captured V-J evenness. Clonotypes shared by more than one individual were considered public. TCRdb handled the public reads itself, with Q25 trimming in fastp and clone calling in MiXCR, and kept productive beta chains. Each CDR3 protein gets just one entry, which takes the most common genes and DNA from the rows behind it. Clone size and V and J calls follow TCRdb, not the original study. For this sample there are 540,000 or so distinct CDR3 sequences; less than 15% appear just once. Approximately 9.3% of the sample comes from the top ten.

There are many counts of this clonotype. Its recognized antigen is unknown. The record has no base qualities; no much larger clone is one base away. The same sample was also studied in work on T cells in Graves' hyperthyroidism and ophthalmopathy. From the second report: A patient counted as having stable Graves' hyperthyroidism if no progression to ophthalmopathy occurred over 18 months of follow-up. Hyperthyroidism patients were aged 18 to 65 years and newly diagnosed, with disease duration of less than 2 months. Patients with uncontrolled infections, other autoimmune diseases, pregnancy or lactation were excluded. Diagnoses relied on clinical symptoms, serum thyroxine and TRAb, thyroid ultrasound and orbital computed tomography. The first round of RT-PCR for the TCR CDR3 was performed with the HTBI primer set and the Qiagen OneStep RT-PCR kit. Most expanded thyroid clonotypes (frequency above 0.001) were also detected in blood, a finding suggesting that blood repertoires may reflect thyroid immune responses. A 13 V-J signature model separated ophthalmopathy from stable hyperthyroidism, with nearly 90% sensitivity and about 81% specificity in cross-validation and 80%/75% in testing. In validation, the model predicted progression to ophthalmopathy with approximately 71% sensitivity and around 72% specificity, a median of 6.5 months before onset. To identify TCR V-J signatures that set the groups apart, the researchers used a discovery cohort of 100 patients, made up of under 50 with Graves' ophthalmopathy and about 60 with stable Graves' hyperthyroidism. Prospective prediction of ophthalmopathy was tested in an independent validation cohort of 18 to 20 hyperthyroidism patients and 17 patients who later progressed to ophthalmopathy. The roughly 100 discovery patients were randomly divided into training and test sets at a 7:3 ratio. Thyroid tissue and blood T-cell repertoires from about 6 Graves' hyperthyroidism patients were also compared in the study. Following sampling, methimazole starting at 30 mg daily was given to hyperthyroidism patients, and high-dose intravenous methylprednisolone was given to ophthalmopathy patients. Libraries were constructed in a second round of multiplex PCR, after which size selection and purification were performed. Paired-end sequencing of the libraries was performed with 100 bp reads on an Illumina HiSeq2000. Raw data were processed with SOAPnuke, discarding reads with adapters, uncalled bases, mean Phred below 15, or no exact constant-primer or identifier match. COPE v1.2.5 was used to merge the high-quality paired reads, and each unique nucleotide sequence was defined as a clonotype. MiTCR v1.1 was used to align clonotypes to the IMGT TRBV, TRBD and TRBJ reference segments. The analysis was restricted to V-J combinations with a frequency above 0.0001, which together covered 99% to 99.2% of the repertoires. A TCS score was defined as the ratio between F50 (clonal expansion) and ExV (chaos), using BLOSUM62-based TCRdist between CDR3 peptides within each V-J. Welch's t-statistics and random forest reduced roughly 540 V-J features to 13, which were used in a naive Bayes classifier (R e1071). No statistical method was used to set the sample size in advance, and investigators knew the group allocation. The paper describes TCR Vbeta CDR3 sequencing of 120 to 150 peripheral blood samples, made up of approximately 40 ophthalmopathy patients, roughly 72 hyperthyroidism patients and about 17 progressor patients.

The chain was built from TRBV2 and TRBJ2-5; no D gene can be assigned with confidence. This sequence originates from a man aged 25 to 40 with Graves disease. Donor details come from another sample of the same person, matched by shared clones. Sequenced here: peripheral blood mononuclear cells (PBMCs), sampled at new diagnosis, from a patient treated with antithyroid drugs. CDR3 protein: CASSVIEGQETQYF. The DNA sequence follows: TGTGCCAGCAGTGTGATCGAAGGCCAAGAGACCCAGTACTTC.